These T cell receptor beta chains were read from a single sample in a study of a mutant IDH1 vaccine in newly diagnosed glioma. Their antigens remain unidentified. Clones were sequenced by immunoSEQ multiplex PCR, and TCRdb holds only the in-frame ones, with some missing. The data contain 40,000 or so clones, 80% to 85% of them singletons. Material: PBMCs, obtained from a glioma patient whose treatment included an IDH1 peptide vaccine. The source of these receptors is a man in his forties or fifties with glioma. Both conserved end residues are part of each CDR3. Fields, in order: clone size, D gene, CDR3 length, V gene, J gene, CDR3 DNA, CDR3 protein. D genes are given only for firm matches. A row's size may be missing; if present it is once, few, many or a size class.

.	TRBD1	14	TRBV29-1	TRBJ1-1	TGCAGCGTTGACCCAGGGGGCGCGACCACTGAAGCTTTCTTT	CSVDPGGATTEAFF
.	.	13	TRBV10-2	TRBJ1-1	TGCGCCAGCAGTGAAGCCGGGGACACTGAAGCTTTCTTT	CASSEAGDTEAFF
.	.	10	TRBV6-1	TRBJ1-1	TGTGCCAGCAGTAACACTGAAGCTTTCTTT	CASSNTEAFF
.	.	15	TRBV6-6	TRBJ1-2	TGTGCCAGCAGCGCACTACACGAGCCACCCTATGGCTACACCTTC	CASSALHEPPYGYTF
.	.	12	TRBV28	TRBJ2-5	TGTGCCAGCACATTTGTAGGCGAGACCCAGTACTTC	CASTFVGETQYF
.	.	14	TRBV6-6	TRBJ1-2	TGTGCCAGCAGTTTTCCACCGGACTCGTATGGCTACACCTTC	CASSFPPDSYGYTF
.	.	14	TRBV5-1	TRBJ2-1	TGCGCCAGCAGCTTGGATCCGGATTCCAATGAGCAGTTCTTC	CASSLDPDSNEQFF
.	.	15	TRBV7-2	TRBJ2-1	TGTGCCAGCAGCTCGCTGATGGGATCTTCCAATGAGCAGTTCTTC	CASSSLMGSSNEQFF
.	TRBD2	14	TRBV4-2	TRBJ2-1	TGTGCCAGCAGCGAACTAGCGGGTTACAATGAGCAGTTCTTC	CASSELAGYNEQFF
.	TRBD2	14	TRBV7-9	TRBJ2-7	TGTGCCAGCAGCCAGACTAGCGGGAACGACGAGCAGTACTTC	CASSQTSGNDEQYF
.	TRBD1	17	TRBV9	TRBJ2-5	TGTGCCAGCAGTTTCCAGGACAGGGGGCTTCCCGGGGAGACCCAGTACTTC	CASSFQDRGLPGETQYF
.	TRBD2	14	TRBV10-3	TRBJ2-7	TGTGCCATCATGGCGGGAGCTTTCCAATACGAGCAGTACTTC	CAIMAGAFQYEQYF
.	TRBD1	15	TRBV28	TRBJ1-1	TGTGCCAGCAGCTTGCGGACAGGGTTTGACACTGAAGCTTTCTTT	CASSLRTGFDTEAFF
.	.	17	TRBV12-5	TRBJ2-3	TGTGCTAGTGTCCAATGGGAAGGGGGGACTAGCACAGATACGCAGTATTTT	CASVQWEGGTSTDTQYF
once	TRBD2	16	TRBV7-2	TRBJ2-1	TGTGCCAGCAGCTTAGTAGCGGGAGGGTGGTACAATGAGCAGTTCTTC	CASSLVAGGWYNEQFF
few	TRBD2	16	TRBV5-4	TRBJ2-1	TGTGCCAGCAGCCCCCGGCTAGCGGGAGGGAACAATGAGCAGTTCTTC	CASSPRLAGGNNEQFF
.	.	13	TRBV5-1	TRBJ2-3	TGCGCCAGCAGCCTGGACAGTGTCGATACGCAGTATTTT	CASSLDSVDTQYF
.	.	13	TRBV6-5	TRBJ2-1	TGTGCCAGCACCCTGACTAGACATGGTGAGCAGTTCTTC	CASTLTRHGEQFF
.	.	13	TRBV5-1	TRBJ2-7	TGCGCCAGCAACCGGGACTCCTCCTACGAGCAGTACTTC	CASNRDSSYEQYF
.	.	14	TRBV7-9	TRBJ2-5	TGTGCCAGCAGCTTAGGTGCGGGGTCGGAGACCCAGTACTTC	CASSLGAGSETQYF
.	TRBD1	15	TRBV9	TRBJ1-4	TGTGCCAGCAGCCTGCGGGACAGGGGAAATGAAAAACTGTTTTTT	CASSLRDRGNEKLFF
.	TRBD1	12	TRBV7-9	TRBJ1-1	TGTGCCAGCAGCCCCGACAGGGTTGAAGCTTTCTTT	CASSPDRVEAFF
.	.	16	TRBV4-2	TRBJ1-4	TGTGCCAGCAGACCGTCAGACAGTCCAACTAATGAAAAACTGTTTTTT	CASRPSDSPTNEKLFF
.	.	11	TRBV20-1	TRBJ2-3	TGCAGTACATCCCGGGCTAATACGCAGTATTTT	CSTSRANTQYF
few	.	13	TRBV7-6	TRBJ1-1	TGTGCCAGCAGCCCTGACATCGCCACTGAAGCTTTCTTT	CASSPDIATEAFF
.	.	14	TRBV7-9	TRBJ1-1	TGTGCCAGCAGCTTAGACACCCGGGGTACTGAAGCTTTCTTT	CASSLDTRGTEAFF
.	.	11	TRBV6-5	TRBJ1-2	TGTGCCAGCAGGCAGATTGATCGCTACACCTTC	CASRQIDRYTF
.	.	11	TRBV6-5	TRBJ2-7	TGTGCCAGCAGCGGACCATACGAGCAGTACTTC	CASSGPYEQYF
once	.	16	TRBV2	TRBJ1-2	TGTGCCAGCAGTGAACTTATGGGGGCGAGGAACTATGGCTACACCTTC	CASSELMGARNYGYTF
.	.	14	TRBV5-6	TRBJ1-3	TGTGCCAGCAGCACAGGAGGGACCAGAAACACCATATATTTT	CASSTGGTRNTIYF
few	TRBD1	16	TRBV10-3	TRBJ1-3	TGTGCCATCAGTGGCCAACAGGGGTTCTCTGGAAACACCATATATTTT	CAISGQQGFSGNTIYF
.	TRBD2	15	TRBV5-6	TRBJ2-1	TGTGCCAGCAGCGCCTCGGGACTAGCGGGAGTTGAGCAGTTCTTC	CASSASGLAGVEQFF
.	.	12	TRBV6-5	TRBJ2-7	TGTGCCAGCAGCCCGTCGTCCTACGAGCAGTACTTC	CASSPSSYEQYF
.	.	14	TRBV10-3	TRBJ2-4	TGTGCCACCGGAAACCCAGGGAAAGGGAACATTCAGTACTTC	CATGNPGKGNIQYF
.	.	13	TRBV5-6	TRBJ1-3	TGTGCCAGAAGGGCAAGCTCTGGAAACACCATATATTTT	CARRASSGNTIYF
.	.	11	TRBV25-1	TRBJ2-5	TGTGCCAGCAGTAACCCGTTGACCCAGTACTTC	CASSNPLTQYF
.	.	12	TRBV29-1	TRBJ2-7	TGCAGCGTTGAGGCGGGTCGGGGGGAGCAGTACTTC	CSVEAGRGEQYF